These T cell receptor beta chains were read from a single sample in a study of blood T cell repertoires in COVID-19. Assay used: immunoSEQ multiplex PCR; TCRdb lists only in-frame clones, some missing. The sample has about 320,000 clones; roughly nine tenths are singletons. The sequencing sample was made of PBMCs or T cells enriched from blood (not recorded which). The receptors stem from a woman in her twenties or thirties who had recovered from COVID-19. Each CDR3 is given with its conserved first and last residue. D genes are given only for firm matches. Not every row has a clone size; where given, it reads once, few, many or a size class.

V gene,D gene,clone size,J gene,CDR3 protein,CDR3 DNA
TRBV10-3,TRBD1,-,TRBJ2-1,CAISESHTGVNEQFF,TGTGCCATCAGTGAGTCGCACACAGGGGTGAATGAGCAGTTCTTC
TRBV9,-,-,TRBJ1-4,CASGSEKEKLFF,TGTGCCAGCGGCTCGGAGAAAGAAAAACTGTTTTTT
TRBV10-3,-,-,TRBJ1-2,CAIRAGEAYGYTF,TGTGCCATCAGGGCCGGGGAGGCCTATGGCTACACCTTC
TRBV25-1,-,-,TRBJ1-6,CASSGSTGIPLHF,TGTGCCAGCAGTGGATCTACAGGGATTCCCCTCCACTTT
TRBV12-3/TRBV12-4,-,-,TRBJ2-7,CASSLGKSYEQYF,TGTGCCAGCAGTTTGGGCAAGTCCTACGAGCAGTACTTC
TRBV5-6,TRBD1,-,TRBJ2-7,CASSLTTGGDRYEQYF,TGTGCCAGCAGCTTAACCACAGGGGGAGATCGCTACGAGCAGTACTTC
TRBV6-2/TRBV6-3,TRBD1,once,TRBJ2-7,CASSKPGQEAYEQYF,TGTGCCAGCAGCAAACCGGGACAGGAGGCCTACGAGCAGTACTTC
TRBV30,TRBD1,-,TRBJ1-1,CAWRRTGKNTEAFF,TGTGCCTGGAGGCGGACAGGAAAGAACACTGAAGCTTTCTTT
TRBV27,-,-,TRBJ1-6,CASRMRGVNSPLHF,TGTGCCAGCAGGATGCGGGGAGTAAATTCACCCCTCCACTTT
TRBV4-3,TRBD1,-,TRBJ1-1,CASSQYGTANTEAFF,TGCGCCAGCAGCCAATACGGGACAGCAAACACTGAAGCTTTCTTT
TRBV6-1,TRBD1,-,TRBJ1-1,CASGGGTGRGYTEAFF,TGTGCCAGCGGTGGGGGGACAGGGAGAGGGTACACTGAAGCTTTCTTT
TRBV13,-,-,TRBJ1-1,CASSLERTVNTEAFF,TGTGCCAGCAGCTTAGAACGGACAGTGAACACTGAAGCTTTCTTT
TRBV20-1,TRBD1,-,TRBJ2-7,CSADRAYEQYF,TGCAGTGCGGACAGGGCGTACGAGCAGTACTTC
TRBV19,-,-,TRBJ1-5,CASSSSGRVVQPQHF,TGTGCCAGTAGTTCCTCAGGGAGGGTGGTACAGCCCCAGCATTTT
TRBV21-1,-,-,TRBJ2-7,CASIRGGYEQYF,TGTGCCAGCATCCGGGGGGGCTACGAGCAGTACTTC
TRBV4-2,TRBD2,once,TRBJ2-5,CASSQDLNSGGPFQETQYF,TGTGCCAGCAGCCAAGATCTGAATAGCGGGGGCCCCTTCCAAGAGACCCAGTACTTC
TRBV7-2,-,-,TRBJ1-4,CATREGRVNEKLFF,TGTGCTACCAGGGAGGGCCGAGTTAATGAAAAACTGTTTTTT
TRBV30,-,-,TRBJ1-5,CAWSGARGAYSNQPQHF,TGTGCCTGGAGCGGGGCCAGGGGCGCTTATAGCAATCAGCCCCAGCATTTT
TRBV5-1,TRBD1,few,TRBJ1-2,CASSLALSGQGLGYTF,TGCGCCAGCAGCTTGGCCCTATCCGGACAGGGTTTGGGGTACACCTTC
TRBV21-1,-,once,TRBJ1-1,CASSKEWAREGAFF,TGTGCCAGCAGCAAAGAATGGGCCCGAGAGGGAGCTTTCTTT
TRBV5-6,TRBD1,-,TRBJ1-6,CASSIGDRVRSPLHF,TGTGCCAGCAGCATAGGAGACAGGGTTCGTTCACCCCTCCACTTT
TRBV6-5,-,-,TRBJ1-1,CASSSTLNTEAFF,TGTGCCAGCAGTTCCACTTTGAACACTGAAGCTTTCTTT
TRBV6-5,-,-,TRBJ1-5,CASYQKYSNQPQHF,TGTGCCAGTTACCAGAAATATAGCAATCAGCCCCAGCATTTT
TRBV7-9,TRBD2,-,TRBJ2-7,CASSPRTSVSYEQYF,TGTGCCAGCAGCCCACGGACTAGCGTCTCCTACGAGCAGTACTTC
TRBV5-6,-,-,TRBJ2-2,CASSLNVGTGELFF,TGTGCCAGCAGCTTGAATGTCGGCACCGGGGAGCTGTTTTTT
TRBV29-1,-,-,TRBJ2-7,CSVGSGLTFSYEQYF,TGCAGCGTTGGGTCGGGACTTACCTTCTCCTACGAGCAGTACTTC
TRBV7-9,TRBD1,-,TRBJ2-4,CASSLGQGANIQYF,TGTGCCAGCAGCCTGGGACAGGGGGCAAACATTCAGTACTTC
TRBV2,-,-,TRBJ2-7,CASSEEDPGEQYF,TGTGCCAGCAGTGAAGAGGACCCGGGGGAGCAGTACTTC
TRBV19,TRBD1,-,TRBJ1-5,CASSIRGQTGWLHF,TGTGCCAGTAGTATAAGGGGGCAGACAGGGTGGTTGCATTTT
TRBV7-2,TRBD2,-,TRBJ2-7,CASSLGGLAYEQYF,TGTGCCAGCAGCTTAGGAGGACTAGCCTACGAGCAGTACTTC
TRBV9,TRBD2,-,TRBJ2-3,CASSEGTSGITDTQYF,TGTGCCAGCAGCGAGGGGACTAGCGGAATCACAGATACGCAGTATTTT
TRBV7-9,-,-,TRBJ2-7,CASMGAGSSYEQYF,TGTGCCAGCATGGGGGCAGGGAGCTCCTACGAGCAGTACTTC
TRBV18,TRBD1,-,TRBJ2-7,CASSAGTVEQYF,TGTGCCAGCTCAGCCGGGACAGTCGAGCAGTACTTC
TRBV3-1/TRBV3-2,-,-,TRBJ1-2,CASSQGGGTFYGYTF,TGTGCCAGCAGCCAAGGGGGGGGGACTTTCTATGGCTACACCTTC
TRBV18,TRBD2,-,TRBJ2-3,CASSPYNAGGTDTQYF,TGTGCCAGCTCTCCTTACAACGCGGGGGGCACAGATACGCAGTATTTT
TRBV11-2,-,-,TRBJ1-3,CASRGAGNTIYF,TGTGCCAGCAGAGGGGCTGGAAACACCATATATTTT
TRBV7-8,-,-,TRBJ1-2,CASSDIGVYGYTF,TGTGCCAGCAGCGACATCGGGGTTTATGGCTACACCTTC
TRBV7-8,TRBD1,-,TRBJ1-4,CASSRGTGEEKLFF,TGTGCCAGCAGCCGCGGGACAGGGGAGGAAAAACTGTTTTTT
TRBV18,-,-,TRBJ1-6,CASSGYRESNSPLHF,TGTGCCAGCTCAGGATACAGGGAATCCAATTCACCCCTCCACTTT
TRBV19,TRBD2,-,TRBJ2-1,CASSIERTSGAYNEQFF,TGTGCCAGTAGTATAGAGAGGACTAGCGGGGCTTACAATGAGCAGTTCTTC
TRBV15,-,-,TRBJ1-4,CATCRPGYRNEKLFF,TGTGCCACATGTCGCCCGGGATATCGCAATGAAAAACTGTTTTTT
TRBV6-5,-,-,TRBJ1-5,CASSIRSSNQPQHF,TGTGCCAGCAGTATCCGGTCCAGCAATCAGCCCCAGCATTTT
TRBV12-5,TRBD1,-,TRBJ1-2,CASGFLQGSPYGYTF,TGTGCTAGTGGTTTCTTACAGGGGTCACCCTATGGCTACACCTTC
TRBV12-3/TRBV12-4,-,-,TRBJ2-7,CASSLRVGYEQYF,TGTGCCAGCAGTTTAAGAGTCGGCTACGAGCAGTACTTC
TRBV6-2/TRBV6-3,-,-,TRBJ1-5,CASSFNVWGGNQPQHF,TGTGCCAGCAGTTTCAACGTTTGGGGGGGCAATCAGCCCCAGCATTTT
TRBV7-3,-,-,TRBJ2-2,CASSLGVGELFF,TGTGCCAGCAGCTTAGGAGTCGGGGAGCTGTTTTTT
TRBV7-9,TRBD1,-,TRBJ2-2,CASSGFGTGNTGELFF,TGTGCCAGCAGCGGCTTCGGGACAGGAAACACCGGGGAGCTGTTTTTT
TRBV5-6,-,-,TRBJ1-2,CASSTGFRGSNNYGYTF,TGTGCCAGCAGCACGGGTTTCAGGGGATCTAATAACTATGGCTACACCTTC
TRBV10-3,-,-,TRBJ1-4,CAISRTGPEGEKLFF,TGTGCCATCAGCCGTACTGGGCCCGAGGGTGAAAAACTGTTTTTT
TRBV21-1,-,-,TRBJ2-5,CASSPRTRGHGYQETQYF,TGTGCCAGCAGCCCGCGTACCCGGGGACACGGGTACCAAGAGACCCAGTACTTC
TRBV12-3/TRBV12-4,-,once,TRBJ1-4,CASRPGGAEKLFF,TGTGCCAGCAGGCCCGGGGGGGCTGAAAAACTGTTTTTT
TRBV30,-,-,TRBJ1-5,CAWSVAGAQPQHF,TGTGCCTGGAGTGTAGCAGGGGCCCAGCCCCAGCATTTT